This T cell receptor beta chain was identified during a study of OX40 agonist ivuxolimab in advanced cancers. V lost 1 base, J lost 4 bases, and 26 bases lay in between. This CDR3 has 19 amino acids. The V gene's germline CDR1 is SGHNT and CDR2 YYREEE (reference sequence). Anyone with autoimmune disease history or systemic immunosuppression was excluded. Of note for this clone: The antigen is undetermined.

Method: immunoSEQ multiplex PCR; TCRdb's copy keeps in-frame clones and lacks some. Found here are under 65,000 clones, roughly 87% of them singletons; the top ten hold 0.35%. The study's findings and limits: There was clonal expansion of CD4+ and CD8+ blood T cells by week 6 at 0.1 to 3.0 mg/kg.

This TCR was recovered from an adult with an advanced solid tumor such as melanoma, head and neck, liver or kidney cancer. The sample here was CD4+ or CD8+ T cells sorted from blood, taken in a trial of the OX40 agonist ivuxolimab. This rearrangement joins TRBV5-4 to TRBJ1-2, with D possibly TRBD1 on 6 matching bases. CDR3 coding DNA: TGTGCCAGCAGCTTGTCTGGGAGACAGGTCGCCCGGGAGGGCTATGGCTACACCTTC. It encodes CASSLSGRQVAREGYGYTF.